The 26 T cell receptor beta chains given below trace back to one sample, sequenced in a study of response to subunit inactivated influenza vaccine (dated by TCRdb to about 2018). Libraries were made using RT-PCR. Sequencing used an Illumina HiSeq 2500. In-frame beta chains were kept once TCRdb had trimmed the public reads at Q25 with fastp and called clones with MiXCR. All rows with the same CDR3 protein become a single entry with the most common DNA and genes. This sample is represented by about 780,000 distinct CDR3 sequences; around a sixth of them were singletons. About a tenth of the sample comes from the top ten. Sequenced here: PBMCs from blood, sampled 5 to 6 days after vaccination. These receptors were taken from a man aged 50-60 years who received an inactivated influenza vaccine. Donor details come from another sample of the same person, matched by shared clones.

This clonotype came up a few times. The CDR3 region is CASRLPTGTGELFF. CDR3 DNA sequence: TGTGCCAGCAGGTTACCCACAGGCACCGGGGAGCTGTTTTTT. The chain combines TRBV5-5 with TRBJ2-2, with a weak D call TRBD1 (5 bases). The CDR3 contains 14 residues. Trimming removed 5 bases from V and 4 bases from J, with 12 bases in between. The germline CDR1 and CDR2 sequences are SGHKS and YYEKEE (reference sequence).

The CDR3 coding sequence is TGTGCCAGCACCCCTATGGGGGCGGGAGCGAATGAGCAGTTCTTC. Amino acid sequence: CASTPMGAGANEQFF. The chain joins TRBV4-2 to TRBJ2-1; maybe TRBD2 (7 bases). The germline V and J ends were trimmed by 7 bases and 7 bases, with 20 bases remaining between them. The CDR3 runs 15 residues. CDR1 is LGHNA, CDR2 YNFKEQ, per germline.

This chain uses TRBV4-3 with TRBJ2-1, with 10 positions matching TRBD2. V trimming: 0 bases; J trimming: 6 bases; junction bases outside the gene matches: 8. Germline CDR1 is LGHNA and CDR2 is YSLEER. There are 17 residues in the CDR3. The CDR3 loop is CASSQEPRAGGINEQFF. The CDR3 region has the DNA TGCGCCAGCAGCCAAGAACCAAGAGCGGGGGGGATCAATGAGCAGTTCTTC.

This chain joins TRBV15 and TRBJ2-7; D assignment may be TRBD1 or TRBD2 (5 bases each). V lost 5 bases to trimming and J lost 2 bases, with 19 bases between them. Germline V gene lookup returns CDR1 LNHNV and CDR2 YYDKDF (reference sequence). The CDR3 loop spans 16 amino acids. The CDR3 DNA reads as TGTGCCACCAGCCCCGGGGTTGGGACGTTTGCCTACGAGCAGTACTTC. Its translation is CATSPGVGTFAYEQYF. Full variable domain (remainder filled in from reference TRBV15 and TRBJ2-7): DAMVIQNPRYQVTQFGKPVTLSCSQTLNHNVMYWYQQKSSQAPKLLFHYYDKDFNNEADTPDNFQSRRPNTSFCFLDIRSPGLGDTAMYLCATSPGVGTFAYEQYFGPGTRLTVT.

This clonotype was observed many times. V usage is TRBV20-1 and J usage is TRBJ2-1; 7 bases line up with TRBD2. Per germline, CDR1 DFQATT and CDR2 SNEGSKA (reference sequence). The CDR3 sequence is 17 residues long. V lost 3 bases, J lost 7 bases, and 18 bases stayed unmatched. CDR3 DNA sequence: TGCAGTGCTAGTCTCGTTTCGGGTCTAGCGGAGGGAAATGAGCAGTTCTTC. It is translated as CSASLVSGLAEGNEQFF.

This clonotype showed up just a few times. The chain employs TRBV20-1 and TRBJ2-7; D not certain. Trimming cost V 0 bases and J 2 bases, with 14 bases left between them. This CDR3 is built from 15 residues. From germline, CDR1 is DFQATT and CDR2 SNEGSKA (reference sequence). CDR3 region: CSARDSLTKPYEQYF. In nucleotides, the CDR3 is TGCAGTGCTAGAGATTCCCTCACCAAGCCCTACGAGCAGTACTTC.

This clonotype has a handful of counts. The chain links TRBV7-9 to TRBJ2-7; 7 bases fit TRBD2. Losses at the gene ends were 5 bases for V and 4 bases for J; bases not matched to a gene: 11. The CDR3 spans 15 residues. Germline CDR1 SEHNR, CDR2 FQNEAQ (reference sequence). CDR3 sequence reads: CASSRLGSGKYEQYF. DNA of the CDR3: TGTGCCAGCAGCCGTCTTGGGAGCGGGAAGTACGAGCAGTACTTC.

This clonotype appeared a single time. The chain couples TRBV7-2 to TRBJ2-7; D possibly corresponds to TRBD2 (6 bases). This CDR3 is 14 amino acids long. Germline V gene sequence: CDR1 SGHTA, CDR2 FQGNSA. V lost 2 bases to trimming and J lost 7 bases, with 15 bases between them. The CDR3 region has the DNA TGTGCCAGCAGCTTAAGGGCTAGCGACGGAGAGCAGTACTTC. Translating gives CASSLRASDGEQYF.

This clonotype was observed a handful of times. This chain joins TRBV11-2 and TRBJ2-7; tentatively, D is TRBD2 (6 bases). Germline V gives CDR1 SGHAT, CDR2 FQNNGV. This CDR3 region has 14 residues. V lost 5 bases and J lost 5, with 16 bases in between. CDR3 in amino acids: CASSHPRRGDEQYF. CDR3 bases: TGTGCCAGCAGCCACCCGAGGCGCGGGGACGAGCAGTACTTC.

The genes are TRBV20-1 and TRBJ2-1; 11 positions agree with TRBD2. This CDR3 spans 17 amino acids. V lost 3 bases to trimming and J lost 1 base; unmatched junction nucleotides: 8. The germline V gene encodes CDR1 DFQATT and CDR2 SNEGSKA (reference sequence). DNA for the CDR3: TGCAGTGCTAGTTATAGCGGGAGGGCCCCTTCCTACAATGAGCAGTTCTTC. Residues: CSASYSGRAPSYNEQFF.

This clonotype showed up just a few times. The rearrangement links TRBV29-1 to TRBJ2-2, with 10 bases that match TRBD2. Germline values: CDR1 SQVTM, CDR2 ANQGSEA. Trimming cost V 4 bases and J 5 bases; bases outside gene matches: 4. The CDR3 spans 14 residues. The CDR3 DNA is TGCAGCGTTGCCGGACTAGCGGCAACCGGGGAGCTGTTTTTT. Translated: CSVAGLAATGELFF.

This clonotype has a count of ten or more. The chain recombines TRBV10-3 with TRBJ2-2; D is possibly TRBD2 (6 bases). The CDR3 contains 15 residues. Germline CDR1 is ENHRY and CDR2 is SYGVKD. With 1 base removed from V and 1 base from J, the gap between germline ends came to 7 bases. The CDR3 reads CAISEFSGNTGELFF. The CDR3 DNA reads as TGTGCCATCAGTGAGTTTAGCGGGAACACCGGGGAGCTGTTTTTT.

In this sample, this clonotype turned up a few times. One junction end does not reproduce the germline sequence, and a read error may be involved. The chain recombines TRBV20-1 with TRBJ1-2; a possible D gene is TRBD1 (6 bases). The germline gives CDR1 DFQATT, CDR2 SNEGSKA (reference sequence). There are 12 residues in the CDR3. The CDR3 coding sequence is TGCAGTGCTAGAGATGGCCCGGGGGCGAAAACGTTC. Protein: CSARDGPGAKTF.

This clonotype occurred a few times. The CDR3 sequence is CSVESPTGELFF. In DNA form, the CDR3 reads TGCAGCGTTGAGTCACCCACCGGGGAGCTGTTTTTT. The chain links TRBV29-1 to TRBJ2-2; D uncertain. The CDR3 runs 12 residues. Germline V gene data show CDR1 as SQVTM and CDR2 as ANQGSEA. Trimming pared 3 bases from V and 4 bases from J, leaving 6 bases between.

The chain links TRBV29-1 to TRBJ2-7; 9 bases are a match to TRBD1. Germline V CDR1 and CDR2: SQVTM, ANQGSEA. The CDR3 covers 14 residues. Germline trimming cut 4 bases from V and 1 base from J; bases unmatched to any gene: 5. CDR3 bases: TGCAGCGTTGGGGACAGGGTAAGGTCCTACGAGCAGTACTTC. Its translation: CSVGDRVRSYEQYF.

The chain has TRBV21-1 and TRBJ2-2; TRBD1 reflects the table's D call only, with no check against the DNA. TRBV21-1 is a pseudogene segment. This CDR3 region has 17 residues. The DNA of the CDR3 is TGTGCCAGCAGCAAATGGGGACAGGGTTTGGACACCGGGGAGCTGTTTTTT. It specifies CASSKWGQGLDTGELFF.

The V gene is TRBV20-1, the J gene TRBJ2-7, with TRBD1 identical over 12 bases. Germline V lookup: CDR1 DFQATT, CDR2 SNEGSKA (reference sequence). V trimming: 0 bases; J trimming: 7 bases; junction bases outside the gene matches: 22. The CDR3 length is 20 residues. The DNA of the CDR3 is TGCAGTGCTAGAGATGATGCCCGGGACAGGGGGCCAGAAATATTACGGGAGCAGTACTTC. Translated: CSARDDARDRGPEILREQYF.

This clonotype was counted many times. The chain joins TRBV7-9 to TRBJ1-6; D gene ambiguous. The ends were cut back, 0 bases at V and 10 bases at J, with 13 bases in the middle. Germline CDR1 and CDR2: SEHNR and FQNEAQ (reference sequence). The CDR3 totals 15 residues. This CDR3 reads CASSLAGRAGSPLHF. The CDR3 coding sequence is TGTGCCAGCAGCTTAGCGGGTAGGGCTGGCTCACCCCTCCACTTT. Together with reference TRBV7-9 and TRBJ1-6, the CDR3 gives the full variable domain: DTGVSQNPRHKITKRGQNVTFRCDPISEHNRLYWYRQTLGQGPEFLTYFQNEAQLEKSRLLSDRFSAERPKGSFSTLEIQRTEQGDSAMYLCASSLAGRAGSPLHFGNGTRLTVT.

The rearrangement uses TRBV7-9 and TRBJ1-2, with unresolved D. Per the germline V gene, CDR1 is SEHNR and CDR2 is FQNEAQ (reference sequence). The CDR3 loop spans 12 amino acids. Trimming stripped 6 bases from V and 7 bases from J, with 12 bases between. CDR3 residues: CASRGPSVGYTF. The CDR3 DNA is TGTGCCAGCAGGGGCCCGTCCGTTGGCTACACCTTC.

V gene TRBV3-1 combines with J gene TRBJ2-1; D unclear. CDR1 LGHDT and CDR2 YNNKEL come from the germline V gene (reference sequence). This CDR3 region has 15 residues. Between the trimmed V and J ends, which lost 4 bases and 0 bases, there was a span of 10 bases. CDR3 region: CASSPEPSSYNEQFF. CDR3 nucleotides: TGTGCCAGCAGCCCAGAACCAAGCTCCTACAATGAGCAGTTCTTC.

The chain combines TRBV29-1 with TRBJ2-1, with TRBD2 matching 10 bases. Germline CDR1 is SQVTM and CDR2 is ANQGSEA. The CDR3 runs to 17 residues. With V trimmed by 4 bases and J by 6 bases, 15 bases remained unmatched. The CDR3 DNA reads as TGCAGCGTTGCCGGTAGCGGGAGGCTGTCTATGATCAATGAGCAGTTCTTC. It translates to CSVAGSGRLSMINEQFF.

This clonotype was picked up a small number of times. The chain couples TRBV5-1 to TRBJ2-7, with 11 nucleotides matching TRBD1. The J segment lost 3 bases and the V segment lost 4 bases, leaving 6 bases of the junction unmatched. The length of the CDR3 is 15 residues. Germline V lookup: CDR1 SGHRS, CDR2 YFSETQ. The CDR3 region has the DNA TGCGCCAGCAGCGGAGGACAGGGGGCCGTCTACGAGCAGTACTTC. Its protein is CASSGGQGAVYEQYF.

The rearrangement joins TRBV24-1 to TRBJ2-3; 10 nucleotides match TRBD2. Germline lookup yields CDR1 KGHDR and CDR2 SFDVKD. This CDR3 has 14 amino acids. V was pared by 12 bases and J by 4 bases, with 9 bases of the junction left unmatched. The chain's CDR3 is CAVASGGHADTQYF. The CDR3 DNA sequence: TGTGCCGTTGCTAGCGGGGGACACGCAGATACGCAGTATTTT.

The rearrangement uses TRBV6-5 and TRBJ2-7; 11 bases are a match to TRBD2. CDR3 length: 18 amino acids. Germline values: CDR1 MNHEY, CDR2 SVGAGI. The V and J ends lost 2 bases and 4 bases, in that order; junction bases with no gene match: 13. CDR3 DNA: TGTGCCAGCAGTTACAGCGGGACTAGCGGAAGCGTCGTTTACGAGCAGTACTTC. Protein sequence: CASSYSGTSGSVVYEQYF.

In this sample, this clonotype turned up a few times. The chain has TRBV12-3 or TRBV12-4 and TRBJ2-5; D possibly corresponds to TRBD2 (5 bases). The CDR3 loop spans 15 amino acids. V dropped 8 bases and J dropped 2 bases, with 18 bases sitting between them. The CDR3 coding sequence is TGTGCCAGCCGCGCATCTAGGACTTATCAAGAGACCCAGTACTTC. Its protein is CASRASRTYQETQYF.

The gene calls are TRBV20-1 and TRBJ2-1; TRBD2 aligns across 7 bases. The CDR3 extends over 15 amino acids. In germline, CDR1 is DFQATT, CDR2 SNEGSKA (reference sequence). After removal of 1 base from V and 3 bases from J, the junction contained 6 bases not matched to a gene. In DNA form, the CDR3 reads TGCAGTGCTAGAGGGCCTAGCGGCAACTACAATGAGCAGTTCTTC. Its protein product is CSARGPSGNYNEQFF.